This is a list of T cell receptor beta chains from one sample in a study of blood T cells in healthy people across ages. TCRdb recomputed calls from the 5' RACE reads with MiXCR, one row per CDR3 protein. The sample shows 1.5 million to 2 million distinct CDR3 sequences, about 39% of them seen only once. The source material was blood. Every receptor here comes from a human donor in good health. Each CDR3 is given with its conserved first and last residue.

v_gene	j_gene	CDR3aa
TRBV6-1	TRBJ2-3	CASSPIDTDTQYF
TRBV29-1	TRBJ2-7	CSVLSVSSYEQYF
TRBV6-2/TRBV6-3	TRBJ2-3	CASSSERILTDTQYF
TRBV29-1	TRBJ2-5	CSADRGQETQYF
TRBV12-3/TRBV12-4	TRBJ2-5	CASSSINRGSKTQYF
TRBV5-1	TRBJ2-6	CASSRRVAGANVLTF
TRBV29-1	TRBJ2-3	CSVVGDRGHTDTQYF
TRBV12-3/TRBV12-4	TRBJ2-6	CASSPSLTNVLTF
TRBV12-3/TRBV12-4	TRBJ1-2	CASSLEGADYGYTF
TRBV20-1	TRBJ2-7	CSTRPDRPSGYEQYF
TRBV6-5	TRBJ2-1	CASSYSSGQRGNEQFF
TRBV29-1	TRBJ2-4	CSVELQGYEQYF
TRBV20-1	TRBJ2-3	CSAPREGRDTQYF
TRBV6-5	NA	CASSYVQGLYEQYF
TRBV10-3	TRBJ1-6	CAISDHGYNSPLHF
TRBV29-1	TRBJ2-3	CSAGGSGVSTDTQYF
TRBV28	TRBJ2-7	CASSPPGQGIFEQYF
TRBV28	TRBJ1-1	CASSHQQGFNQPNTEAFF
TRBV7-2	TRBJ2-6	CASSHVSSGANVLTF
TRBV27	TRBJ2-1	CASSLVGFEQFF
TRBV4-1	TRBJ2-3	CASSQVVSRGTTDTQYF
TRBV20-1	TRBJ2-2	CSARFINTGELFF
TRBV6-6	TRBJ2-7	CASSFQTAQTYEQYF
TRBV14	TRBJ1-2	CASSQVGQVRANYGHTF
TRBV29-1	TRBJ2-5	CSVEDQRARQETQYF
TRBV5-6	TRBJ2-6	CASSLSGFGANVLTF
TRBV29-1	TRBJ2-5	CSVDKGLETQYF
TRBV7-2	TRBJ2-5	CASSLVHLRGPYEQYF
TRBV29-1	TRBJ2-7	CSVATGTWSYEQYF
TRBV20-1	TRBJ2-1	CSATQDGGGEQFF
TRBV3-1	TRBJ2-3	CASSQGPTTDTQYF
TRBV7-2	TRBJ2-1	CASSLATLVFAYNEQFF
TRBV4-1	TRBJ1-4	CASSQLGSNEKLFF
TRBV29-1	TRBJ2-1	CSVEEPGLRGEQFF
TRBV3-1	TRBJ2-7	CASRGTAYEQYF
TRBV4-3	TRBJ1-2	CASSQDLWRDYGYTF
TRBV7-2	TRBJ1-5	CASSFQGHNQPQHF
TRBV28	TRBJ2-1	CASGGRYNEQFF
TRBV7-8	TRBJ1-4	CASSLQGPGEKLFF
TRBV5-1	NA	CASSIRQGAAYEQYF
TRBV9	TRBJ1-1	CASSVGGLSNTEAFF
TRBV7-2	TRBJ2-7	CASSLTSPGLASSYEQYF
TRBV5-1	TRBJ2-3	CASSSRDLKTATQYF
TRBV10-3	TRBJ2-3	CASQTSGGTDTQYF
TRBV24-1	NA	CAASDPTPGSGGETQYF
TRBV6-1	TRBJ1-5	CASSEALHQPQHF
TRBV20-1	TRBJ2-1	CSASGPTYNEQFF
TRBV3-1	TRBJ2-1	CASSQEGLHFRQQFF